This is a list of T cell receptor beta chains from one sample in a study of cytomegalovirus exposure and HLA in healthy donors. Method: immunoSEQ multiplex PCR; TCRdb's copy keeps in-frame clones and lacks some. The sample carries just over 150,000 clones, around 74% recorded once. The sample comprised PBMCs. The receptors originated from a female donor in good health and CMV-seronegative. Both conserved end residues are trimmed from each CDR3. Fields, in order: V gene, D gene, J gene, CDR3 protein. D genes are given only for firm matches.

v_call: TRBV6-5
d_call: -
j_call: TRBJ1-1
cdr3_aa: ASSYSEMNAEAF

v_call: TRBV5-1
d_call: TRBD2
j_call: TRBJ2-7
cdr3_aa: ASSPMAASGSYEQY

v_call: TRBV2
d_call: -
j_call: TRBJ1-2
cdr3_aa: ASSAAGSQRGT

v_call: TRBV5-1
d_call: -
j_call: TRBJ2-7
cdr3_aa: ASSLTLGGPHLLYEQY

v_call: TRBV7-5
d_call: -
j_call: TRBJ1-2
cdr3_aa: VRSKIIRGTGFYGYT

v_call: TRBV30
d_call: TRBD1
j_call: TRBJ1-6
cdr3_aa: ASTAGTGGRPLH

v_call: TRBV7-9
d_call: TRBD1
j_call: TRBJ2-5
cdr3_aa: ASSFSYAHRGAGETQY

v_call: TRBV5-1
d_call: -
j_call: TRBJ1-2
cdr3_aa: ASSLEIQGRGYT

v_call: TRBV2
d_call: -
j_call: TRBJ2-7
cdr3_aa: ASSPTTYEQY

v_call: TRBV5-1
d_call: -
j_call: TRBJ2-1
cdr3_aa: ASSPLLGEEQF

v_call: TRBV4-2
d_call: -
j_call: TRBJ1-2
cdr3_aa: ASSPETDFYGYT

v_call: TRBV10-3
d_call: -
j_call: TRBJ2-7
cdr3_aa: AISDLTGSSYEQY

v_call: TRBV27
d_call: -
j_call: TRBJ1-2
cdr3_aa: ASSLSGGPLYYGYT

v_call: TRBV4-1
d_call: -
j_call: TRBJ1-1
cdr3_aa: ATGEGRVNTEAF

v_call: TRBV7-9
d_call: -
j_call: TRBJ2-5
cdr3_aa: ASSLQGSETQY

v_call: TRBV4-2
d_call: -
j_call: TRBJ2-1
cdr3_aa: ASSQELLRDEQF

v_call: TRBV30
d_call: TRBD2
j_call: TRBJ2-1
cdr3_aa: AWDRGGSHSEQF

v_call: TRBV5-1
d_call: -
j_call: TRBJ2-7
cdr3_aa: ASSSGSSYEQY

v_call: TRBV19
d_call: -
j_call: TRBJ1-5
cdr3_aa: ASSPPPVGVEPQH

v_call: TRBV29-1
d_call: -
j_call: TRBJ2-7
cdr3_aa: SVVTDSYEQY

v_call: TRBV2
d_call: TRBD1
j_call: TRBJ1-6
cdr3_aa: ASTRTGVNSPLH

v_call: TRBV30
d_call: -
j_call: TRBJ1-5
cdr3_aa: AWSEGENQPQH

v_call: TRBV27
d_call: -
j_call: TRBJ1-5
cdr3_aa: ASRGSTGSDQPQH

v_call: TRBV7-9
d_call: TRBD1
j_call: TRBJ2-2
cdr3_aa: ASSFGDRDTGELF

v_call: TRBV18
d_call: -
j_call: TRBJ2-5
cdr3_aa: ASSLTKQGWQETQY

v_call: TRBV29-1
d_call: TRBD1
j_call: TRBJ2-7
cdr3_aa: SAWTGVHEQY

v_call: TRBV7-2
d_call: -
j_call: TRBJ2-2
cdr3_aa: ASSRDTNTGELF

v_call: TRBV7-9
d_call: TRBD1
j_call: TRBJ1-4
cdr3_aa: ASSPTGDNEKLF

v_call: TRBV5-1
d_call: -
j_call: TRBJ2-1
cdr3_aa: ASSLGSGANLYNEQF

v_call: TRBV7-8
d_call: -
j_call: TRBJ2-1
cdr3_aa: ASSFTSPGEQF

v_call: TRBV6-5
d_call: TRBD2
j_call: TRBJ2-3
cdr3_aa: ASSYSGGKADTQY

v_call: TRBV30
d_call: -
j_call: TRBJ1-2
cdr3_aa: AWGWGRVNYGYT

v_call: TRBV4-2
d_call: -
j_call: TRBJ2-1
cdr3_aa: ASSQVRGLSYNEQF

v_call: TRBV2
d_call: TRBD2
j_call: TRBJ2-1
cdr3_aa: ASRETSGGADEQF

v_call: TRBV7-3
d_call: TRBD2
j_call: TRBJ2-3
cdr3_aa: ASSERGRGTDTQY

v_call: TRBV30
d_call: TRBD1
j_call: TRBJ1-2
cdr3_aa: AWTKRDRAASGLYGYT

v_call: TRBV19
d_call: -
j_call: TRBJ2-2
cdr3_aa: ASSIVGTPSLF

v_call: TRBV7-9
d_call: TRBD1
j_call: TRBJ1-2
cdr3_aa: ASSVDRGVNYGYT

v_call: TRBV18
d_call: TRBD1
j_call: TRBJ1-1
cdr3_aa: ASSADRAYTEAF

v_call: TRBV9
d_call: -
j_call: TRBJ2-2
cdr3_aa: ASSAQADYRSGELF

v_call: TRBV11-2
d_call: -
j_call: TRBJ1-3
cdr3_aa: ASREAVGYGNTIY

v_call: TRBV7-3
d_call: TRBD1
j_call: TRBJ1-1
cdr3_aa: ASSNLLGQGRTLMNTEAF

v_call: TRBV5-1
d_call: TRBD1
j_call: TRBJ2-2
cdr3_aa: ATQGQSNTGELF

v_call: TRBV25-1
d_call: -
j_call: TRBJ2-7
cdr3_aa: ASSEFRAGNSYEQY

v_call: TRBV4-1
d_call: -
j_call: TRBJ1-2
cdr3_aa: ASSQEGRANYGYT

v_call: TRBV2
d_call: TRBD1
j_call: TRBJ1-1
cdr3_aa: ASSLGQYAF

v_call: TRBV5-4
d_call: TRBD1
j_call: TRBJ1-2
cdr3_aa: ASSLGDRGYGYT

v_call: TRBV2
d_call: TRBD2
j_call: TRBJ2-1
cdr3_aa: ASSVWREGPSYNEQF

v_call: TRBV7-9
d_call: -
j_call: TRBJ2-4
cdr3_aa: ASSASAVAKNIQY

v_call: TRBV27
d_call: TRBD2
j_call: TRBJ2-3
cdr3_aa: ASSLGAGSSTDTQY

v_call: TRBV7-2
d_call: -
j_call: TRBJ1-1
cdr3_aa: ASSLLQWTEAF

v_call: TRBV5-1
d_call: TRBD2
j_call: TRBJ2-3
cdr3_aa: ASSLDSGAGDTQY

v_call: TRBV7-9
d_call: -
j_call: TRBJ1-2
cdr3_aa: ASRTLHLTRYT

v_call: TRBV19
d_call: -
j_call: TRBJ1-4
cdr3_aa: ASRGREKLF

v_call: TRBV10-3
d_call: TRBD2
j_call: TRBJ2-5
cdr3_aa: AISDPTSVETQY

v_call: TRBV29-1
d_call: -
j_call: TRBJ1-3
cdr3_aa: SVGDETRRGGNTIY

v_call: TRBV5-1
d_call: -
j_call: TRBJ1-1
cdr3_aa: ASSLRSGLLNTEAF

v_call: TRBV30
d_call: TRBD1
j_call: TRBJ1-2
cdr3_aa: AWSDRDSPTL